The entry below describes one T cell receptor (beta chain). The target antigen is unknown. PCR involved 60 Vbeta and 13 Jbeta primers. Sequenced by immunoSEQ multiplex PCR; TCRdb stores in-frame clones only, minus some. Of approximately 120,000 clones listed, about 78% are singletons. Germline-derived CDR1 and CDR2 are SGHDN and FVKESK. V was pared by 5 bases and J by 1 base, with 17 bases between. The CDR3 sequence is 17 residues long. The data were taken from a study of cytomegalovirus exposure and HLA in healthy donors. Whole-study results and caveats: The listing of 150 to 200 TCR beta chains classed them as cytomegalovirus-associated.

This clonotype originated in a man between 50 and 59 years old in good health and CMV-seronegative. The chain combines TRBV14 with TRBJ2-2; perhaps TRBD1 as D (6 bases). The specimen was PBMCs. The chain's CDR3 is CASSGTTLALNTGELFF. The CDR3 region has the DNA TGTGCCAGCAGCGGGACAACCCTCGCCCTGAACACCGGGGAGCTGTTTTTT.